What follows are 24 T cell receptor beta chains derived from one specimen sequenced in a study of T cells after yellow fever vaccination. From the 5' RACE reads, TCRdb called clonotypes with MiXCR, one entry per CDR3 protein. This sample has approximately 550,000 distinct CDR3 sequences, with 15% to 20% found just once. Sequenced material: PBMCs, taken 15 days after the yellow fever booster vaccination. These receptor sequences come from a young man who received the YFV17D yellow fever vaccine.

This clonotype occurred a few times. The CDR3 sequence is CASSLGRTSVNTGELFF. DNA of the CDR3: TGTGCCAGCAGCTTAGGTCGGACTAGCGTAAACACCGGGGAGCTGTTTTTT. The V call is TRBV7-2, the J call TRBJ2-2, with 9 nucleotides matching TRBD2. CDR3 size: 17 residues. Germline V lookup: CDR1 SGHTA, CDR2 FQGNSA. J was trimmed by 2 bases and V by 1 base; bases with no gene match: 5.

The CDR3, as DNA: TGTGCCAGCAGTGGCGTCGGGGAAAATCCATACGAGCAGTACTTC. The encoded protein is CASSGVGENPYEQYF. The J gene is TRBJ2-7, the V gene TRBV28, with a possible D match to TRBD2 (5 bases). CDR3 length: 15 residues. Trimming pared 5 bases from V and 4 bases from J, leaving 18 bases between. From germline, CDR1 is MDHEN and CDR2 SYDVKM.

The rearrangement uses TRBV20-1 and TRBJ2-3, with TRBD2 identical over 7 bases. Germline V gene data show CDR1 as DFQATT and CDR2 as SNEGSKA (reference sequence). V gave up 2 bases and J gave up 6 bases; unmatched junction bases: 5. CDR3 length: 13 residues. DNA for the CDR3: TGCAGTGCTAGACGGGACTATGCCGATACGCAGTATTTT. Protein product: CSARRDYADTQYF.

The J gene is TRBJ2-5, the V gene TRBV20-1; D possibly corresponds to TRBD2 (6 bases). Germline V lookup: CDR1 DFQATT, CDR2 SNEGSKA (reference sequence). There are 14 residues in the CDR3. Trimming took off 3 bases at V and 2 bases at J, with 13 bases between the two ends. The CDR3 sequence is CSASLIRGQETQYF. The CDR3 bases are TGCAGTGCTAGTCTTATTCGGGGGCAAGAGACCCAGTACTTC.

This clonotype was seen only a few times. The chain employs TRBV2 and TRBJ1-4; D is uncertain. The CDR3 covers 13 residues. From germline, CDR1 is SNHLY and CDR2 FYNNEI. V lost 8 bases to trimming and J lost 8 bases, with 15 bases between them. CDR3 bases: TGTGCCAGCCAGTTAGGTTGGAAGGAAAAACTGTTTTTT. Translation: CASQLGWKEKLFF.

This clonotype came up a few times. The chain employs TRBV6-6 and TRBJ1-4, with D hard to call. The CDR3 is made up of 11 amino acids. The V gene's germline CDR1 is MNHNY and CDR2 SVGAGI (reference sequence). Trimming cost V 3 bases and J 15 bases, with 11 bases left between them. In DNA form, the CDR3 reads TGTGCCAGCAGTTATACGGACGAAGTGTTTTTT. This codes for CASSYTDEVFF.

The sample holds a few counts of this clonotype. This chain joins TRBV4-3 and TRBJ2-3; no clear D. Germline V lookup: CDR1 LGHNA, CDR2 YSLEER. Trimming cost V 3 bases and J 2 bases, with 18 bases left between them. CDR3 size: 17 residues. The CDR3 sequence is CASSQPPRPRLTDTQYF. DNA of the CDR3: TGCGCCAGCAGCCAGCCCCCTCGGCCACGTCTCACAGATACGCAGTATTTT.

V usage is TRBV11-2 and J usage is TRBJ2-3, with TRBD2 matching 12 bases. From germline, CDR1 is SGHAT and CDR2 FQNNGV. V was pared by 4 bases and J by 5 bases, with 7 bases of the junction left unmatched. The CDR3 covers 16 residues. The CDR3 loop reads CASSSRLAGDQDTQYF. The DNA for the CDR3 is TGTGCCAGCAGCTCCCGACTAGCGGGAGATCAAGATACGCAGTATTTT.

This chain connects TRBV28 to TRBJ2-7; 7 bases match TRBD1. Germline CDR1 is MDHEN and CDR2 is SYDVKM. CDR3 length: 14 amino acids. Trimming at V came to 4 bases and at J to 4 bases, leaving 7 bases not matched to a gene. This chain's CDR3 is CASSSTGTVYEQYF. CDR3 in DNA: TGTGCCAGCAGTTCCACCGGGACAGTTTACGAGCAGTACTTC.

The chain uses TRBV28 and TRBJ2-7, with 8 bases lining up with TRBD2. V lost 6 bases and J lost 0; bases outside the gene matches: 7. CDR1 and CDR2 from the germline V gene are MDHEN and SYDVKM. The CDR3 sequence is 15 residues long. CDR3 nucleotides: TGTGCCAGCAGCCCGGGAGGGACGGTCTCCTACGAGCAGTACTTC. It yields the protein CASSPGGTVSYEQYF.

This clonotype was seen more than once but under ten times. The CDR3 DNA reads TGCAGTGCTAGGGAGGGGACAGCCACCGGGGAGCTGTTTTTT. Encoded protein: CSAREGTATGELFF. The chain has TRBV20-1 and TRBJ2-2; weak D call: TRBD1 (7 bases). The CDR3 is made up of 14 amino acids. CDR1 and CDR2 from the germline V gene are DFQATT and SNEGSKA (reference sequence). V was pared by 3 bases and J by 4 bases, with 12 bases between.

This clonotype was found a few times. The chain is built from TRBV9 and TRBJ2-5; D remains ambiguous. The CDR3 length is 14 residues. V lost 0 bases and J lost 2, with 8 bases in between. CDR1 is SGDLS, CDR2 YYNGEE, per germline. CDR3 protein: CASSVAAVQETQYF. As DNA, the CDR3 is TGTGCCAGCAGCGTAGCAGCAGTACAAGAGACCCAGTACTTC.

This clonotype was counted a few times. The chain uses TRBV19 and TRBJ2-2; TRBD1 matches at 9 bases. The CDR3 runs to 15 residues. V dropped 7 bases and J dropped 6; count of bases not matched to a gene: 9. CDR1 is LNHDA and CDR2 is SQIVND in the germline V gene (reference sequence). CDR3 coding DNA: TGTGCCAGTACCCCTACCGGGACAGGGCCCGGGGAGCTGTTTTTT. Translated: CASTPTGTGPGELFF.

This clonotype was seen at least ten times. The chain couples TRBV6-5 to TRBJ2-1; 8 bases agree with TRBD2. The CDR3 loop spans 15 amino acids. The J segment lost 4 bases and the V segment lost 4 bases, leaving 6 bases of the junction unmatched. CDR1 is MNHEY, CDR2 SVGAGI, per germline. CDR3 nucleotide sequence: TGTGCCAGCAGTTGGACTAGCTCCCAATACAATGAGCAGTTCTTC. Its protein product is CASSWTSSQYNEQFF.

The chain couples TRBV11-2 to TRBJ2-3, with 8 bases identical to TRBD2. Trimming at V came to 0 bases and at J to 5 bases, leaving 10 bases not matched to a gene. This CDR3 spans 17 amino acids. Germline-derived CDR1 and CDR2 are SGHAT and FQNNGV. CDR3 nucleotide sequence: TGTGCCAGCAGCTTAGAAGTTGGGACCAGCGGGGGAGATACGCAGTATTTT. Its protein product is CASSLEVGTSGGDTQYF.

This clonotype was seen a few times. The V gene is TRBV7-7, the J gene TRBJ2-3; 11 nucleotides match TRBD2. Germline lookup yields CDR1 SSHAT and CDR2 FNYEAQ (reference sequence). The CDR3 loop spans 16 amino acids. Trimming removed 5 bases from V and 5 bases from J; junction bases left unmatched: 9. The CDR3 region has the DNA TGTGCCAGCAGCCCCACTAGCGGGAGTGGGGGAGATACGCAGTATTTT. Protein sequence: CASSPTSGSGGDTQYF.

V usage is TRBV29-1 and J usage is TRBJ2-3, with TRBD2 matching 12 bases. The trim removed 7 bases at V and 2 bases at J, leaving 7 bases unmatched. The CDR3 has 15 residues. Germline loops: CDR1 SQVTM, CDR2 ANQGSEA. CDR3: CSGAGLAGYTDTQYF. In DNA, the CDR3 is TGCAGCGGGGCTGGACTAGCGGGGTACACAGATACGCAGTATTTT.

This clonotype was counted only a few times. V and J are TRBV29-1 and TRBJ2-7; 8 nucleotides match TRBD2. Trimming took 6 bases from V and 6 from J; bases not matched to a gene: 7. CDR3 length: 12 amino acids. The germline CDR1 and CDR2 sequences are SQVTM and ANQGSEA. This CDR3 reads CSVPGLGTEQYF. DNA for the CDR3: TGCAGCGTGCCGGGACTAGGTACCGAGCAGTACTTC.

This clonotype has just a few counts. CDR3 DNA sequence: TGTGCCAGCAGTTTGCGACCCCCCACCCGCACGCAGTATTTT. Encoded protein: CASSLRPPTRTQYF. The chain uses TRBV12-3 or TRBV12-4 and TRBJ2-3; no clear D. The CDR3 sequence is 14 residues long. V lost 3 bases and J 9 bases, leaving 16 bases between the germline ends.

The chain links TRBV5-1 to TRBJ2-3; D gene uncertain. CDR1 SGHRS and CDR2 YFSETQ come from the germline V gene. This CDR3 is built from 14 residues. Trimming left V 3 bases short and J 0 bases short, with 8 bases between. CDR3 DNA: TGCGCCAGCAGCTCCGCTACTAGCACAGATACGCAGTATTTT. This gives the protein CASSSATSTDTQYF. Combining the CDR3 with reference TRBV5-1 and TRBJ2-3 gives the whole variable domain KAGVTQTPRYLIKTRGQQVTLSCSPISGHRSVSWYQQTPGQGLQFLFEYFSETQRNKGNFPGRFSGRQFSNSRSEMNVSTLELGDSALYLCASSSATSTDTQYFGPGTRLTVL.

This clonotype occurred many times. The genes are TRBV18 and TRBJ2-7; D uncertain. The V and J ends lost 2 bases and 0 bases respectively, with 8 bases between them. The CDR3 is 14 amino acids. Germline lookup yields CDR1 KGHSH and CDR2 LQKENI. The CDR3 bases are TGTGCCAGCTCACCATATAGGGACTCCTACGAGCAGTACTTC. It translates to CASSPYRDSYEQYF.

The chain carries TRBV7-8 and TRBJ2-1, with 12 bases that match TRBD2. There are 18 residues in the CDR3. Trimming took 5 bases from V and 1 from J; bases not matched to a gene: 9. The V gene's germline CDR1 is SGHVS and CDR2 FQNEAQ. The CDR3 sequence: CASSQWTSGIWSYNEQFF. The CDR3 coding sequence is TGTGCCAGCAGCCAGTGGACTAGCGGGATTTGGTCCTACAATGAGCAGTTCTTC.

The CDR3 loop reads CASSLWTRWQFF. The CDR3 region has the DNA TGTGCCAGCAGCTTATGGACTAGATGGCAGTTCTTC. The gene calls are TRBV5-6 and TRBJ2-1, with 7 bases aligning to TRBD2. This CDR3 has 12 amino acids. The V gene's germline CDR1 is SGHDT and CDR2 YYEEEE. Trimming took 2 bases from V and 12 from J; bases not matched to a gene: 5.

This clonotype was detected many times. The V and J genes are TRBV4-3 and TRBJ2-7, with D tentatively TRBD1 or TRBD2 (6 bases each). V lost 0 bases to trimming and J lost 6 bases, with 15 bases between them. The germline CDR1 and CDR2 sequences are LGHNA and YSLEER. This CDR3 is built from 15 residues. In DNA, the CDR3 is TGCGCCAGCAGCCAAGAAGGGGGGCGGGTCGCCGAGCAGTACTTC. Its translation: CASSQEGGRVAEQYF.